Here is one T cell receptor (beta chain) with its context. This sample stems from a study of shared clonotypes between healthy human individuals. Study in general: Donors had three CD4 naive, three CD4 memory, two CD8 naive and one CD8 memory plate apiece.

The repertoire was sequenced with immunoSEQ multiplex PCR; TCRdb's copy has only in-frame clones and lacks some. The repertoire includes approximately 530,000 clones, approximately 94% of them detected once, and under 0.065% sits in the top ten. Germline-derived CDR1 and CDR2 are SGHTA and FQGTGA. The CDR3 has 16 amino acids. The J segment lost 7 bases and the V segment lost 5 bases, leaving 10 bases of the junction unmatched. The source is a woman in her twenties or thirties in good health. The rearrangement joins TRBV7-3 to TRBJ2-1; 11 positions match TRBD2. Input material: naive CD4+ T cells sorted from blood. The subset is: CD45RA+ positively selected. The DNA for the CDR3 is TGTGCCAGCAGCCCTTCAGTGGCTAGCGGGAGGAATGAGCAGTTCTTC. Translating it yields CASSPSVASGRNEQFF. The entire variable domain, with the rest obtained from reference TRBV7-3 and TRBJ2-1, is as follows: GAGVSQTPSNKVTEKGKYVELRCDPISGHTALYWYRQSLGQGPEFLIYFQGTGAADDSGLPNDRFFAVRPEGSVSTLKIQRTERGDSAVYLCASSPSVASGRNEQFFGPGTRLTVL.